This TCR beta chain was observed in a study of shared clonotypes between healthy human individuals. Looking at the study overall: The study used three CD4 naive, three CD4 memory, two CD8 naive and one CD8 memory plate per donor. Study-wide results and caveats: A generally larger estimated richness was seen in naive subsets than in memory subsets.

Notes on this clone: Its matching antigen is unknown.

The CDR3 spans 14 residues. V shed 7 bases and J shed 0 bases, with 12 bases lying between them. Germline loops: CDR1 SNHLY, CDR2 FYNNEI. Selected positively for CCR7 and CD45RO-negative, naive CD8 cells excluded terminally differentiated effector memory CD45RA+ cells. At the deep level, the assay was run. As originally analysed: ImmunoSEQ supplied junction-only sequences lacking quality scores, so filtering was different. Method: immunoSEQ multiplex PCR; TCRdb's copy keeps in-frame clones and lacks some. V, J and clone size are those of that table, while D and trimming were read from the DNA. The table includes about 590,000 clones, over 95% detected once.

The clonotype comes from a woman in her thirties in good health. The genes are TRBV2 and TRBJ1-1; no clear D gene. Sequencing input: naive CD8+ T cells sorted from blood. The chain's CDR3 is CASKEEAMNTEAFF. The DNA for the CDR3 is TGTGCCAGCAAGGAAGAAGCCATGAACACTGAAGCTTTCTTT.